This T cell receptor (beta chain) was retrieved from a study of kidney transplant recipient with SARS-CoV-2 infection. TCRdb re-analysed the reads in MiXCR, keeping a single row per CDR3 protein. The sample lists 200,000 to 250,000 distinct CDR3 sequences, 25% to 30% seen once, with roughly 7% in the top ten. The V and J ends lost 5 bases and 4 bases, in that order; junction bases with no gene match: 4. CDR1 is DFQATT, CDR2 SNEGSKA, per germline (reference sequence). The CDR3 length is 12 residues. This clonotype was obtained from a male patient in his thirties who had COVID-19 and was a kidney transplant recipient. Some T cells may trace back to the graft donor. This chain joins TRBV20-1 and TRBJ1-2; TRBD1 aligns across 7 bases. The source was a blood sample, collected at baseline and between days 110 and 120 from a kidney transplant recipient. The CDR3 loop reads CSAPTGPYGYTF. The CDR3 nucleotides are TGCAGTGCTCCGACAGGGCCCTATGGCTACACCTTC.